This TCR beta chain was documented in a study of blood T cell repertoires in COVID-19. In the study overall: T cells, B-cell-depleted T cells, or PBMCs supplied cDNA or gDNA.

Original handling: Using reference gene primer amplification, nucleated cell counts were estimated. Profiled with immunoSEQ multiplex PCR; TCRdb holds only in-frame clones, not every one. V and J calls plus clone size are reproduced from that table; the DNA served to infer D and trimming. The table includes 300,000 to 400,000 clones, 80% to 90% detected once. The cohort comprised adults aged 18 to 89 years residing in approximately 25 US areas. This CDR3 has 15 residues. V was shortened by 6 bases and J by 0 bases, with 13 bases between the two germline ends. Germline V gene lookup returns CDR1 MNHEY and CDR2 SMNVEV (reference sequence).

The rearrangement uses TRBV27 and TRBJ2-3, with D tentatively TRBD1 (5 bases). This TCR was recovered from a woman aged 40 to 55 with acute COVID-19. Material: PBMCs or T cells enriched from blood (not recorded which). The CDR3 coding sequence is TGTGCCAGCAGCCGAACAGGTACTAGCACAGATACGCAGTATTTT. Amino acid sequence: CASSRTGTSTDTQYF.